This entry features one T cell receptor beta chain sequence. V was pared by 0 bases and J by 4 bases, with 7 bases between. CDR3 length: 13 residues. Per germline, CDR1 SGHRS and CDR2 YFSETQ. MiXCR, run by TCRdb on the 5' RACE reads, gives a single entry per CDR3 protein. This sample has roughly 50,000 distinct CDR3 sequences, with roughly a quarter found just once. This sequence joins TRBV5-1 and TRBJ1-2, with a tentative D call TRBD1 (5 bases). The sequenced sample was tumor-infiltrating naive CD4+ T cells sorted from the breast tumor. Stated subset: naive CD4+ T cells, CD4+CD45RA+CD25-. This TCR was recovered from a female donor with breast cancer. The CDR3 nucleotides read TGCGCCAGCAGCTTGGCAGGGAGCTATGGCTACACCTTC. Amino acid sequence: CASSLAGSYGYTF. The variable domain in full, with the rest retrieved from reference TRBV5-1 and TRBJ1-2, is KAGVTQTPRYLIKTRGQQVTLSCSPISGHRSVSWYQQTPGQGLQFLFEYFSETQRNKGNFPGRFSGRQFSNSRSEMNVSTLELGDSALYLCASSLAGSYGYTFGSGTRLTVV.